This T cell receptor (beta chain) was obtained from a study of blood T cell repertoires in COVID-19. Overall study context: Samples representing acute and convalescent COVID-19 were sourced from the United States, Italy and Spain.

Study members were between about 18 and 95 years old and lived in some 26 US regions. In the original analysis: Estimated nucleated cell counts came from reference gene primer amplification. Produced via immunoSEQ multiplex PCR; TCRdb's table is partial and in-frame only. That table furnishes V, J and clone size, whereas the DNA furnished D and trimming. The table lists some 140,000 clones, less than 90% of them singletons. The CDR3 is made up of 15 amino acids. V was trimmed by 6 bases and J by 4 bases, leaving 19 bases between them. The germline V gene has CDR1 SGHDT and CDR2 YYEEEE. This clone has just a few counts.

This chain joins TRBV5-6 and TRBJ1-2; D unresolved. The TCR comes from a man aged 40-50 years with acute COVID-19. The sample taken for sequencing was PBMCs or T cells enriched from blood (not recorded which). CDR3 nucleotide sequence: TGTGCCAGCACCCTGGAGATAGGAGTGGGCTATGGCTACACCTTC. Amino acid sequence: CASTLEIGVGYGYTF. Full variable domain (remainder filled in from reference TRBV5-6 and TRBJ1-2): DAGVTQSPTHLIKTRGQQVTLRCSPKSGHDTVSWYQQALGQGPQFIFQYYEEEERQRGNFPDRFSGHQFPNYSSELNVNALLLGDSALYLCASTLEIGVGYGYTFGSGTRLTVV.